This T cell receptor beta chain originates from a study of cytomegalovirus exposure and HLA in healthy donors. As regards this clone: Its specificity is unknown. Other DNA sequences of this sample code for an identical CDR3.

Overall study results and limits: A classifier reportedly called cytomegalovirus status with high sensitivity and specificity. According to a subsequent analysis, TCR clusters from the first cohort were inclined to appear together in the 110 or so validation repertoires. In vitro work confirmed that a few CMV-associated chains recognize CMV antigens. Researchers catalogued 164 TCR beta chains as cytomegalovirus-associated.

The CDR3 is 14 residues long. Germline CDR1 and CDR2: SNHLY and FYNNEI. The ends lost 2 bases at V and 2 bases at J; junction bases unmatched: 3. The data were produced by immunoSEQ multiplex PCR, yet TCRdb's version contains in-frame clones alone and is incomplete. Of approximately 160,000 clones listed, around four fifths are singletons. The V and J genes are TRBV2 and TRBJ2-7; 7 positions agree with TRBD1. The sequencing sample was made of PBMCs. The clonotype comes from a man aged 25-40 years in good health and CMV-seropositive. The chain's CDR3 is CASSERQGAYEQYF. The CDR3 DNA follows: TGTGCCAGCAGTGAAAGACAGGGTGCCTACGAGCAGTACTTC.